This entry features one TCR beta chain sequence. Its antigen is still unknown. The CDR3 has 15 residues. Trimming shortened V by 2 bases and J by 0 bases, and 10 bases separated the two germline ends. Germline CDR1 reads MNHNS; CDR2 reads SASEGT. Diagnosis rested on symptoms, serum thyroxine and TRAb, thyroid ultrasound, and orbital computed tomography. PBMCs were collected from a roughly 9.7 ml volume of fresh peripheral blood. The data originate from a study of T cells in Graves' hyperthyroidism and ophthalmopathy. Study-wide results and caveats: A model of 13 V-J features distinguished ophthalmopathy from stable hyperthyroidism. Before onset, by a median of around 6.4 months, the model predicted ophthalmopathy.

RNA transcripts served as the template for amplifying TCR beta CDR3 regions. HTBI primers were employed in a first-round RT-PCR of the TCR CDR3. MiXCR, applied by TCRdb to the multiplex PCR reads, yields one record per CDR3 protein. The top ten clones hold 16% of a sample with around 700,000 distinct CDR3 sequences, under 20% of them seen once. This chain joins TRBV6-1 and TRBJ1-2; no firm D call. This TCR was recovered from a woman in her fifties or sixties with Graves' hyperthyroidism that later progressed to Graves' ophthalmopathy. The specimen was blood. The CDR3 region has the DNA TGTGCCAGCAGTGAACTGGGCACTCCTAACTATGGCTACACCTTC. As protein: CASSELGTPNYGYTF.